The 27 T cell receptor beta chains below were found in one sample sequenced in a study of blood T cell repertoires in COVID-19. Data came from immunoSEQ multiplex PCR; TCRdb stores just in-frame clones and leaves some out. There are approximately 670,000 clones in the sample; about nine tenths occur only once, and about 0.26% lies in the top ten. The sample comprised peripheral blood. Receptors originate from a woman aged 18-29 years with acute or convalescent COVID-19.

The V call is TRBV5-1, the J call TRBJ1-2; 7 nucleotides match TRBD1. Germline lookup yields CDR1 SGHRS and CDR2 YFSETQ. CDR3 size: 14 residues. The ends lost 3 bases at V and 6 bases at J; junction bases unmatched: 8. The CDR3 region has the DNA TGCGCCAGCAGCTGGATCCCCGGGACAGATGGCTACACCTTC. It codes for CASSWIPGTDGYTF.

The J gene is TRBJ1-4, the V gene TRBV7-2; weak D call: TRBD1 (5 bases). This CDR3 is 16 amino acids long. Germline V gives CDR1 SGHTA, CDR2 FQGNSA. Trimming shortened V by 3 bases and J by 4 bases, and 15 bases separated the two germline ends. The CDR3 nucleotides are TGTGCCAGCAGCTTTGTTAGTGGGAGGGGTAATGAAAAACTGTTTTTT. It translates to CASSFVSGRGNEKLFF.

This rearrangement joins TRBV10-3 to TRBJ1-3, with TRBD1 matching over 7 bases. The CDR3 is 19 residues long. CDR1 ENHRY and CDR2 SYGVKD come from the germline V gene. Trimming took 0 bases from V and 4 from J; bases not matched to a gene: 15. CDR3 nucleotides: TGTGCCATCAGTGAGTCTGATGATCTCACTACAGGGGTCGGAAACACCATATATTTT. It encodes CAISESDDLTTGVGNTIYF.

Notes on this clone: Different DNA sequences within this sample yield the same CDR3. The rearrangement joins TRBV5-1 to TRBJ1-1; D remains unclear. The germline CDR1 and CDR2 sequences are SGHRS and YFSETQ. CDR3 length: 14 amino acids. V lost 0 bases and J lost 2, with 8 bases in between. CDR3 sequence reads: CASSLASPNTEAFF. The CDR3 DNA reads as TGCGCCAGCAGCTTGGCCAGTCCAAACACTGAAGCTTTCTTT.

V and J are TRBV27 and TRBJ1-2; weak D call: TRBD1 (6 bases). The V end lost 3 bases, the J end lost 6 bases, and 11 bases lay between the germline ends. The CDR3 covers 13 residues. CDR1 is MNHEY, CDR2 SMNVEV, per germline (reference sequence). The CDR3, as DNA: TGTGCCAGCAGTTTCGAACAGGGTCATGGCTACACCTTC. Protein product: CASSFEQGHGYTF.

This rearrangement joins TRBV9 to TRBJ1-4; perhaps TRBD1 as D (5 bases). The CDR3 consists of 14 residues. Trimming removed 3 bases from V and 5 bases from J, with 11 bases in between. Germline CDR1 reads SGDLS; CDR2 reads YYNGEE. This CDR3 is CASSEDAGNEKLFF. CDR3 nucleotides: TGTGCCAGCAGCGAGGACGCAGGGAATGAAAAACTGTTTTTT.

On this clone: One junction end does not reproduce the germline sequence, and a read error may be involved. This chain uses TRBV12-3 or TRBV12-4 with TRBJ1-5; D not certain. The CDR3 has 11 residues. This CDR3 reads CASSNGLSRNF. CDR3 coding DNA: TGTGCCAGCAGTAACGGTCTCTCCAGGAATTTT.

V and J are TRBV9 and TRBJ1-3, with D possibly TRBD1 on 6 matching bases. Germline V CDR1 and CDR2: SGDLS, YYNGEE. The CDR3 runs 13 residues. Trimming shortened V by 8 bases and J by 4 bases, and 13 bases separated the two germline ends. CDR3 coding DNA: TGTGCCAGTCGACAGGATACCGGAAACACCATATATTTT. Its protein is CASRQDTGNTIYF. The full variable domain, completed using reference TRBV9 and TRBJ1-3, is DSGVTQTPKHLITATGQRVTLRCSPRSGDLSVYWYQQSLDQGLQFLIQYYNGEERAKGNILERFSAQQFPDLHSELNLSSLELGDSALYFCASRQDTGNTIYFGEGSWLTVV.

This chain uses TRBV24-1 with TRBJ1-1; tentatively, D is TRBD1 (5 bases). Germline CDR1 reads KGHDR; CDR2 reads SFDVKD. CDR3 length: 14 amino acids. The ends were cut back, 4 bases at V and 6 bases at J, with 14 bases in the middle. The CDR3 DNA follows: TGTGCCACCAGTGACAGGGTCTATGGTTCTGAAGCTTTCTTT. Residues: CATSDRVYGSEAFF.

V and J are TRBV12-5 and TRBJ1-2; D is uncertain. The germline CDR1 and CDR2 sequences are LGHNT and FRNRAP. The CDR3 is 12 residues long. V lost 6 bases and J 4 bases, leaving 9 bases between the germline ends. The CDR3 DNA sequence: TGTGCTAGTGGGTTGCCGGGCTATGGCTACACCTTC. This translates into CASGLPGYGYTF.

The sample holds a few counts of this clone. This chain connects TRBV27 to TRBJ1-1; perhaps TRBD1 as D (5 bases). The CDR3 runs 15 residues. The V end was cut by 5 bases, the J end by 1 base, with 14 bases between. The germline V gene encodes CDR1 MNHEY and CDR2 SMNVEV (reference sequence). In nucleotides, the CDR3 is TGTGCCAGCAGTCCCTTACAGGTTTGGAACACTGAAGCTTTCTTT. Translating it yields CASSPLQVWNTEAFF.

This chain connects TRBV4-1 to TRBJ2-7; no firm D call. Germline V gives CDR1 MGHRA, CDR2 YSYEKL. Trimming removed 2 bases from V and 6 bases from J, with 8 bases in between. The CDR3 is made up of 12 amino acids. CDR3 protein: CASSQLIGEQYF. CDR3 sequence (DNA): TGCGCCAGCAGCCAACTTATCGGCGAGCAGTACTTC.

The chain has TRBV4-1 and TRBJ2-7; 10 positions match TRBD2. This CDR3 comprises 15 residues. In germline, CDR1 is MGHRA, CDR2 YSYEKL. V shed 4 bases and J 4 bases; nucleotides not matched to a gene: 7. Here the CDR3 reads CASSLGLAVSYEQYF. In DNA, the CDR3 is TGCGCCAGCAGCCTCGGACTAGCGGTTTCGTACGAGCAGTACTTC.

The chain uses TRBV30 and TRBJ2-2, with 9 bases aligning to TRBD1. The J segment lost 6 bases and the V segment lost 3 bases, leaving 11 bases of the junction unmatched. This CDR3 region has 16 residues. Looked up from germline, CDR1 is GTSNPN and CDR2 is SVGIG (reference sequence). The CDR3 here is CAWRTDRGLESGELFF. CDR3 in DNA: TGTGCCTGGAGAACCGACAGGGGGTTAGAGTCCGGGGAGCTGTTTTTT.

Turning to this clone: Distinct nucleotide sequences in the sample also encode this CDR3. Here the CDR3 reads CASSLTGMNTEAFF. The CDR3 DNA is TGCGCCAGCAGCTTGACAGGTATGAACACTGAAGCTTTCTTT. V is TRBV5-1 and J is TRBJ1-1; possibly TRBD1 for D (5 bases). Between the trimmed V and J ends, which lost 1 base and 0 bases, there was a span of 7 bases. The CDR3 length is 14 residues. Germline lookup yields CDR1 SGHRS and CDR2 YFSETQ.

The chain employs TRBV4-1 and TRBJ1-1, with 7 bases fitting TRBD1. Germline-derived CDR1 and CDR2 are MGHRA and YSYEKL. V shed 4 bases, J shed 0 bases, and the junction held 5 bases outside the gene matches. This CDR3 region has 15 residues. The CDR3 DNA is TGCGCCAGCAGCCGTATGACAGGGATGAACACTGAAGCTTTCTTT. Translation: CASSRMTGMNTEAFF.

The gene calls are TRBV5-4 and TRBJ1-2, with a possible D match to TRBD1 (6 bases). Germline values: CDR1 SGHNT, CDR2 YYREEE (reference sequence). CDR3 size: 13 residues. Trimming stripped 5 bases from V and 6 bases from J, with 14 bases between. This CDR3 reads CASRKTGLDGYTF. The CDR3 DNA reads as TGTGCCAGCAGGAAAACAGGGTTGGATGGCTACACCTTC.

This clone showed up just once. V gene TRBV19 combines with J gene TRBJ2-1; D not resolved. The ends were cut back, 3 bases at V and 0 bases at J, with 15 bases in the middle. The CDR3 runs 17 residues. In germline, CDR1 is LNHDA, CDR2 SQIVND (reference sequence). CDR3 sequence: CASSIPFELVSYNEQFF. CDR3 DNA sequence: TGTGCCAGTAGTATCCCATTTGAGCTTGTCTCCTACAATGAGCAGTTCTTC.

In DNA, the CDR3 is TGTGCCAGCAGTGACTCGACGGGGTCTGGCTACACCTTC. It codes for CASSDSTGSGYTF. The chain joins TRBV6-4 to TRBJ1-2; D remains ambiguous. V lost 0 bases to trimming and J lost 7 bases, with 9 bases between them. The CDR3 loop spans 13 amino acids. CDR1 and CDR2 from the germline V gene are MRHNA and SNTAGT.

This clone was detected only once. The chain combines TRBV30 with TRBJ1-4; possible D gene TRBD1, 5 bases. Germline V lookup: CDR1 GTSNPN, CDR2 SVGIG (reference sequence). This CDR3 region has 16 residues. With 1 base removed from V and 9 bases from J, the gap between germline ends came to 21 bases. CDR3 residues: CAWSEIGGDSGKKLFF. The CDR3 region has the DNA TGTGCCTGGAGTGAAATTGGAGGGGACTCAGGAAAAAAACTGTTTTTT.

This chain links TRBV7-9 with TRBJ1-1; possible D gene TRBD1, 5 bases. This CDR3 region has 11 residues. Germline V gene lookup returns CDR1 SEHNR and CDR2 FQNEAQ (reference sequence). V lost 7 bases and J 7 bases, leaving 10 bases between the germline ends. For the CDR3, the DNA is TGTGCCAGCACCAAGACAGATGAAGCTTTCTTT. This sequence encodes CASTKTDEAFF.

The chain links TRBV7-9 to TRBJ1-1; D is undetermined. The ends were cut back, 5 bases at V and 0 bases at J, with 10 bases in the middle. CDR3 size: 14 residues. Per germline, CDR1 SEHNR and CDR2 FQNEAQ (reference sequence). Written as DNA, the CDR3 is TGTGCCAGCAGCCAGAGGAGGGTGAACACTGAAGCTTTCTTT. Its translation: CASSQRRVNTEAFF.

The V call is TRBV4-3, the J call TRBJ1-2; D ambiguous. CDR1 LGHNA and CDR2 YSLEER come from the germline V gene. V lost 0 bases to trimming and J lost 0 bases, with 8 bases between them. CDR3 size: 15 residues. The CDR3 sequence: CASSQEFRANYGYTF. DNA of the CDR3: TGCGCCAGCAGCCAAGAATTTCGGGCTAACTATGGCTACACCTTC.

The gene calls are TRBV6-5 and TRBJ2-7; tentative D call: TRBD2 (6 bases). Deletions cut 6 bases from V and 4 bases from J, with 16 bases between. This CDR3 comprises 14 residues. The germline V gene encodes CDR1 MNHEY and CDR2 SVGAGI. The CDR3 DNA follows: TGTGCCAGCAGCATCGGGAGATGGGGGTACGAGCAGTACTTC. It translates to CASSIGRWGYEQYF.

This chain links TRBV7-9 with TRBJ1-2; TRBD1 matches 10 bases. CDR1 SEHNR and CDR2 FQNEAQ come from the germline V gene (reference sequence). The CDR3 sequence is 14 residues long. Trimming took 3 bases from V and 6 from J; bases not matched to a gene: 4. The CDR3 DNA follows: TGTGCCAGCAGCTTCCCGACAGGGGGCAATGGCTACACCTTC. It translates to CASSFPTGGNGYTF.

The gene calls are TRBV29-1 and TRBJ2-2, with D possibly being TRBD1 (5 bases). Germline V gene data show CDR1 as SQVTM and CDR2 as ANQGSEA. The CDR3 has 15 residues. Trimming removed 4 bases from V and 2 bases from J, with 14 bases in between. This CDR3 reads CSVAGRQGNTGELFF. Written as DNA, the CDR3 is TGCAGCGTTGCGGGTCGGCAGGGCAACACCGGGGAGCTGTTTTTT.

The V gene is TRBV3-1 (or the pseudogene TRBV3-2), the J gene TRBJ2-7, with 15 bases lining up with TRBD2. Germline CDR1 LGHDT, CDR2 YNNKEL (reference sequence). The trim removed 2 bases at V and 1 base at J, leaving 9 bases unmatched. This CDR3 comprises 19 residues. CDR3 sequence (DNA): TGTGCCAGCAGCCAAACACCGGGACTAGCGGGGGGCCATTCCTACGAGCAGTACTTC. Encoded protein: CASSQTPGLAGGHSYEQYF.